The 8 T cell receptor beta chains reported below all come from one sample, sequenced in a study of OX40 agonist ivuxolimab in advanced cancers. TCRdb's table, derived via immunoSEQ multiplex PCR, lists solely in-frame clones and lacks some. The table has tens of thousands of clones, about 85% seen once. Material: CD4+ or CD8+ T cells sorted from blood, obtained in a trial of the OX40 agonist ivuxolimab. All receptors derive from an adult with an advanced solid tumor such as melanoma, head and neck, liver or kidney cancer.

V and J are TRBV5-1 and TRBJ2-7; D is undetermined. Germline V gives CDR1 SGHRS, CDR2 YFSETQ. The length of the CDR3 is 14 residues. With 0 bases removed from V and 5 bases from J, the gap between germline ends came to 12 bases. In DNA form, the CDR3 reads TGCGCCAGCAGCTTGGCCGATGATCTGGACGAGCAGTACTTC. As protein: CASSLADDLDEQYF.

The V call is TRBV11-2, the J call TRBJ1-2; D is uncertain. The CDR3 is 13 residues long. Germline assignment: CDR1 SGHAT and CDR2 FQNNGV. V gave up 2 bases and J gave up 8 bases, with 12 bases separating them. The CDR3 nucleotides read TGTGCCAGCAGCTTACTACCTCGGAACGGCTACACCTTC. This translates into CASSLLPRNGYTF.

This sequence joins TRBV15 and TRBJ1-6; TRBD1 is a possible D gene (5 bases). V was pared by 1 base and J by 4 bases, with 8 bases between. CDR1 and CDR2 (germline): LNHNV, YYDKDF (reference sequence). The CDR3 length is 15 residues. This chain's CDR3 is CATSRGDSYNSPLHF. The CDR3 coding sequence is TGTGCCACCAGCAGAGGGGACTCTTATAATTCACCCCTCCACTTT.

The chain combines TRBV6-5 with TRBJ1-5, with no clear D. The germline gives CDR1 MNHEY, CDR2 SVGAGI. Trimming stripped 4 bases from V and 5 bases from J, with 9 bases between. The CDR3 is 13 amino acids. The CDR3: CASSSKRDQPQHF. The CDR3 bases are TGTGCCAGCAGTTCAAAGAGGGATCAGCCCCAGCATTTT.

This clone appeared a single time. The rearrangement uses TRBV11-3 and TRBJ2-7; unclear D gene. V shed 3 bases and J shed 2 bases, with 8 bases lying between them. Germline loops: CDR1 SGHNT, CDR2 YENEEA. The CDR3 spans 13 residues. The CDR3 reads CASSFGRTYEQYF. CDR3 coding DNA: TGTGCCAGCAGCTTCGGCAGGACCTACGAGCAGTACTTC.

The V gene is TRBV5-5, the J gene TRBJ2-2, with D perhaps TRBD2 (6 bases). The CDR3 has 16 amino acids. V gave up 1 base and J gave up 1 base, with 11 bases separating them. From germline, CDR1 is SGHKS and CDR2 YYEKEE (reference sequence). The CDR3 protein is CASSLFDGRNTGELFF. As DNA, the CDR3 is TGTGCCAGCAGCTTGTTTGACGGGAGGAACACCGGGGAGCTGTTTTTT.

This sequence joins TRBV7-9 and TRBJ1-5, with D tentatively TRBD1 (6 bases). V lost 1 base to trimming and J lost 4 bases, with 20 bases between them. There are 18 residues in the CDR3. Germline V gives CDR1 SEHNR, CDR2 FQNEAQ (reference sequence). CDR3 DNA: TGTGCCAGCAGCTTAGGATCCCTTAAGGGGGTAAGGAATCAGCCCCAGCATTTT. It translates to CASSLGSLKGVRNQPQHF.

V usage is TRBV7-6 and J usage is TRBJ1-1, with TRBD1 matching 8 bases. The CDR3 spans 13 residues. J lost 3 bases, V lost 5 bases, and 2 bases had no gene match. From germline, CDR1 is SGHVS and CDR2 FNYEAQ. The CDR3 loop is CASSHRGDTEAFF. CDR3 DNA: TGTGCCAGCAGCCACAGGGGGGACACTGAAGCTTTCTTT.